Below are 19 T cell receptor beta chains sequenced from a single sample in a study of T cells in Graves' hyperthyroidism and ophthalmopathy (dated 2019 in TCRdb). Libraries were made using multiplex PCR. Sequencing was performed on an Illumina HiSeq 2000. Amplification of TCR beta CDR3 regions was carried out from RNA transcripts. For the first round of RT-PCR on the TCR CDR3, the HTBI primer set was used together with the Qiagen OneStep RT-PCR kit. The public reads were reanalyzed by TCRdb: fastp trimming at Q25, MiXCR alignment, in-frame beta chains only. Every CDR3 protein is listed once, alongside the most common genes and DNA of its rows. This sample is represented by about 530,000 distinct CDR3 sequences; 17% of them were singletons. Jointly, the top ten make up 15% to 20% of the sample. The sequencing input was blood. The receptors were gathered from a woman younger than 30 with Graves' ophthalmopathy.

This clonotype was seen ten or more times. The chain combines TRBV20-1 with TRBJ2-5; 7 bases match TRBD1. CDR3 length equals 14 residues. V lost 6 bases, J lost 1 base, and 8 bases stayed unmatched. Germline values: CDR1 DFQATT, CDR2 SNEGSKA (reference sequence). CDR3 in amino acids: CSALPGQSQETQYF. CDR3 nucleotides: TGCAGTGCATTACCGGGACAGTCCCAAGAGACCCAGTACTTC.

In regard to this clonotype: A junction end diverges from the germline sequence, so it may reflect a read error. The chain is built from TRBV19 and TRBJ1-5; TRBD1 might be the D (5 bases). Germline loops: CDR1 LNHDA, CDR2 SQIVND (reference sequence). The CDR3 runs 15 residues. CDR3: CASSPQGEGNHPQHF. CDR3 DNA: TGTGCCAGTAGTCCTCAGGGAGAGGGCAATCATCCCCAGCATTTT.

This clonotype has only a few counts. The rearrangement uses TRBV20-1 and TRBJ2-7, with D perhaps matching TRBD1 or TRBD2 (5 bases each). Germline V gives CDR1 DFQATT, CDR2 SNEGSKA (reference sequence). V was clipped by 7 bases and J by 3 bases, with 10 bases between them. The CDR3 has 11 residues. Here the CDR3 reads CSVRGDYEQYF. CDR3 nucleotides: TGCAGTGTTCGAGGGGACTACGAGCAGTACTTC.

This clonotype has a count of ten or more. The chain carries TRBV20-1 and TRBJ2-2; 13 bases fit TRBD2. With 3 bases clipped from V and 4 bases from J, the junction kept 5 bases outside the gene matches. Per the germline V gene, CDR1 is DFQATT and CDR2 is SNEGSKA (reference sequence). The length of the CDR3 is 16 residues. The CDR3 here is CSASDGLAGVTGELFF. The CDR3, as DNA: TGCAGTGCTAGTGACGGACTAGCGGGGGTCACCGGGGAGCTGTTTTTT.

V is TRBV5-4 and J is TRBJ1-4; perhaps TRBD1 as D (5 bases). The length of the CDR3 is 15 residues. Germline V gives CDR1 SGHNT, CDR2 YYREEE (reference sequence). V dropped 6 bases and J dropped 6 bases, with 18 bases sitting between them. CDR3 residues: CASKRQGFGDEKLFF. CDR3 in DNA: TGTGCCAGCAAAAGGCAGGGTTTTGGGGATGAAAAACTGTTTTTT.

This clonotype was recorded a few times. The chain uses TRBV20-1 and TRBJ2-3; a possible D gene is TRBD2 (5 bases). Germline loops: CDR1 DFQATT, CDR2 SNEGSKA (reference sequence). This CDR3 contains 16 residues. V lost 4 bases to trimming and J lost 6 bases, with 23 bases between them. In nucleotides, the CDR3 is TGCAGTGCTACGGCACTGATGAAAAAAGTAGCGGATACGCAGTATTTT. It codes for CSATALMKKVADTQYF.

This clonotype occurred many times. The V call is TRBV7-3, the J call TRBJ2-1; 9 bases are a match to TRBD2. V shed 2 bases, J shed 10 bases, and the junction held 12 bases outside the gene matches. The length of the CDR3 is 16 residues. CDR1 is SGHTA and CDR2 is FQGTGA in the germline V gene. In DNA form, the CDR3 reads TGTGCCAGCAGCTTAGTCCCGGGACTAGCCCCCCAGGAGCAGTTCTTC. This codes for CASSLVPGLAPQEQFF.

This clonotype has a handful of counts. The CDR3 loop reads CASSPRTDPQETQYF. CDR3 DNA: TGTGCCAGCAGCCCGCGGACCGACCCTCAAGAGACCCAGTACTTC. The chain couples TRBV11-2 to TRBJ2-5; D uncertain. This CDR3 is 15 amino acids long. CDR1 and CDR2 (germline): SGHAT, FQNNGV. V was trimmed by 5 bases and J by 2 bases, leaving 15 bases between them.

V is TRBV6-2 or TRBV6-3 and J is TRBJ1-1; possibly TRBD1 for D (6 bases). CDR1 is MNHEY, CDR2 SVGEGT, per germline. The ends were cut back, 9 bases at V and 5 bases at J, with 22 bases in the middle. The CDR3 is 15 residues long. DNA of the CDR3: TGTGCCAGAGGTGGTGGCGAACAGGGCGCGACTGAAGCTTTCTTT. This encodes CARGGGEQGATEAFF.

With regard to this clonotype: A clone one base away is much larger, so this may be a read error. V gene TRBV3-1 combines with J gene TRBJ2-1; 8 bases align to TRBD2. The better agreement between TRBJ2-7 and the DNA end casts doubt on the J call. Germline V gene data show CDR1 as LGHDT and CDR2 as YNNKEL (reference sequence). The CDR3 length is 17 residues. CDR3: CASSLRLAGSSYNEQYF. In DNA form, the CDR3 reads TGTGCCAGCAGCCTTCGATTAGCGGGAAGCTCCTACAATGAGCAGTACTTC.

CDR3 nucleotide sequence: TGTGCCAGTAGTATAGCCAGGGAGTACGAGCAGTACTTC. It is translated as CASSIAREYEQYF. V usage is TRBV4-2 and J usage is TRBJ2-7; D may correspond to TRBD1 or TRBD2 (5 bases each). Trimming removed 9 bases at V and 4 bases at J, with 16 bases between. This CDR3 region has 13 residues. The germline V gene has CDR1 LGHNA and CDR2 YNFKEQ.

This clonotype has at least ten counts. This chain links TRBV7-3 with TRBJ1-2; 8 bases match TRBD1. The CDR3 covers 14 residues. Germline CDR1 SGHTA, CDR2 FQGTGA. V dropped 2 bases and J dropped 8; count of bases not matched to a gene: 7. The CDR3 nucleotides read TGTGCCAGCAGCTTACAGGGGGCCCCTGACGGCTACACCTTC. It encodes CASSLQGAPDGYTF.

CDR3 DNA sequence: TGTGCCACCAGTGATTTAGGGCCATACAATGAGCAGTTCTTC. Residues: CATSDLGPYNEQFF. The chain links TRBV24-1 to TRBJ2-1; D gene ambiguous. Between the trimmed V and J ends, which lost 1 base and 4 bases, there was a span of 7 bases. CDR1 is KGHDR and CDR2 is SFDVKD in the germline V gene. The CDR3 has 14 residues.

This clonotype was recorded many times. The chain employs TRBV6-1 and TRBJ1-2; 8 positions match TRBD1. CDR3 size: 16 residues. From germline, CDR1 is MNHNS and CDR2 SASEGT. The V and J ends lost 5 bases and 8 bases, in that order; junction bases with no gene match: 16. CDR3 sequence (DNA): TGTGCCAGCAGTTATTTTCGTGCAGGGGGCAAAAGAGGCTACACCTTC. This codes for CASSYFRAGGKRGYTF.

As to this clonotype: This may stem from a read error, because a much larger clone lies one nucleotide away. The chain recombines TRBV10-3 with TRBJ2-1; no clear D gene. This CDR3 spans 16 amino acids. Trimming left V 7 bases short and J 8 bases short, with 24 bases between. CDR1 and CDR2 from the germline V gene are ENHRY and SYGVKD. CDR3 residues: CAIIPVRGEKFHEQFF. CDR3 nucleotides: TGTGCCATCATCCCTGTCCGAGGAGAAAAGTTTCATGAGCAGTTCTTC.

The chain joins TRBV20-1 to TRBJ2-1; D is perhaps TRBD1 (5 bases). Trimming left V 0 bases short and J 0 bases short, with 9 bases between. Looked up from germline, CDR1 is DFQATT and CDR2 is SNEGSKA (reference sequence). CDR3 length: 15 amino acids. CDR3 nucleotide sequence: TGCAGTGCTAGAGAAGTAGGGGCCTCCTACAATGAGCAGTTCTTC. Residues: CSAREVGASYNEQFF.

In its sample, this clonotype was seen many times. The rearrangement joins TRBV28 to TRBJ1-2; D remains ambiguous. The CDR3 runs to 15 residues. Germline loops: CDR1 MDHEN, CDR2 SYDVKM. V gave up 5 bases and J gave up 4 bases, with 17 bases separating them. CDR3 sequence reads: CASSLPYEAGYGYTF. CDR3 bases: TGTGCCAGCAGTCTCCCTTATGAGGCAGGCTATGGCTACACCTTC.

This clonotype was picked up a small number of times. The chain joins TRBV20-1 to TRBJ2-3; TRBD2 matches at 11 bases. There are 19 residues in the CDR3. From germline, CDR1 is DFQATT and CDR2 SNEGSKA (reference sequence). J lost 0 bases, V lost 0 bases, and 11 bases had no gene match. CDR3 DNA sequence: TGCAGTGCTAGAGATGACCCTAGCGGGGGGATCACTAGCACAGATACGCAGTATTTT. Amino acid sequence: CSARDDPSGGITSTDTQYF.

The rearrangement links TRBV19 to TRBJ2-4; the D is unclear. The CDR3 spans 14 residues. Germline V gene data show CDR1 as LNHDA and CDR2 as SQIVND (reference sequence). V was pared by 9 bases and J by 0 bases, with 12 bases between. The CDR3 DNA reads TGTGCCAGCGGCCCCCACGCAGCCAAAAACATTCAGTACTTC. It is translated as CASGPHAAKNIQYF. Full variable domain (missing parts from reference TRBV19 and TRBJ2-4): DGGITQSPKYLFRKEGQNVTLSCEQNLNHDAMYWYRQDPGQGLRLIYYSQIVNDFQKGDIAEGYSVSREKKESFPLTVTSAQKNPTAFYLCASGPHAAKNIQYFGAGTRLSVL.